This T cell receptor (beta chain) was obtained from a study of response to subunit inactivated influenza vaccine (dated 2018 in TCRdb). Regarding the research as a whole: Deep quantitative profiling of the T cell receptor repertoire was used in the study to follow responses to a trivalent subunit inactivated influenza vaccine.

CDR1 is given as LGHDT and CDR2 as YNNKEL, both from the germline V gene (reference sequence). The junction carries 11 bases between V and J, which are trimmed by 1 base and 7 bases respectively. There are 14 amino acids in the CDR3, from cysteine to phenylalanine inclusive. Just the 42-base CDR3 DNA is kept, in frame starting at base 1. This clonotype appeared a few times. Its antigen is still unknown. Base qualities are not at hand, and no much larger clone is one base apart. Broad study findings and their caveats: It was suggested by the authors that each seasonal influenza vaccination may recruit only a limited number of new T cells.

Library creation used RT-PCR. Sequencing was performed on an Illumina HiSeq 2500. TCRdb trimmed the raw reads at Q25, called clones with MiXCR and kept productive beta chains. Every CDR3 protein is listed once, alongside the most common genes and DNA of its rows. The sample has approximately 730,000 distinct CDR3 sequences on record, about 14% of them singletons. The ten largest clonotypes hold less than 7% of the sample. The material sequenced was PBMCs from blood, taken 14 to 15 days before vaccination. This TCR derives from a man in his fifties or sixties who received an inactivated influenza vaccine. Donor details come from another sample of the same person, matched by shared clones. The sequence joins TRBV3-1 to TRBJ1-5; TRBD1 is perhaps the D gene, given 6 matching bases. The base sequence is TGTGCCAGCAGCCAAGCAACAGGGAGGCAGCCCCAGCATTTT. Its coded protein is CASSQATGRQPQHF.